This TCR beta chain originates from a study of tumor-infiltrating lymphocytes in glioblastoma multiforme. Study results and caveats: Detected clone frequencies may not reflect cell counts, being RNA-based.

Remarks on this clonotype: Its antigen is as yet unknown. At one end, the junction sequence differs from germline, possibly due to a read error.

Germline-derived CDR1 and CDR2 are SGHAT and FQNNGV. There are 17 residues in the CDR3. Three nested ARM-PCR rounds with V-beta and C-beta primers built TCRB libraries. Using its own MiXCR run on the multiplex PCR reads, TCRdb lists one record per CDR3 protein. In the table there are roughly 10,000 distinct CDR3 sequences, about 72% of which are singletons. The sequence came from a male donor with glioblastoma. The specimen was brain tumor tissue. The chain is built from TRBV11-2 and TRBJ2-7; D unclear. Written as DNA, the CDR3 is TGTGCCACCAGATTAGATCTTGAAGGCAGCTTCTCCTACGGGCAGTACTTC. The encoded protein is CATRLDLEGSFSYGQYF.